One and the same sample provided the 11 T cell receptor beta chains below, sequenced in a study of cytomegalovirus exposure and HLA in healthy donors. PCR was performed using 60 Vbeta and 13 Jbeta primers. The repertoire was sequenced with immunoSEQ multiplex PCR; TCRdb's copy has only in-frame clones and lacks some. The sample has 140,000 to 150,000 clones, about 72% seen once. Sequencing was done on a sample of PBMCs. These receptor sequences come from a man in his forties in good health and CMV-seronegative.

This clone was counted a single time. This chain joins TRBV19 and TRBJ1-1, with 9 positions matching TRBD1. J lost 8 bases, V lost 4 bases, and 5 bases had no gene match. The germline V gene encodes CDR1 LNHDA and CDR2 SQIVND (reference sequence). This CDR3 comprises 13 residues. In DNA, the CDR3 is TGTGCCAGTAGTAGGGACAGGGATGTAGAAGCTTTCTTT. Protein: CASSRDRDVEAFF. Based on the CDR3 plus reference TRBV19 and TRBJ1-1, the full variable domain is DGGITQSPKYLFRKEGQNVTLSCEQNLNHDAMYWYRQDPGQGLRLIYYSQIVNDFQKGDIAEGYSVSREKKESFPLTVTSAQKNPTAFYLCASSRDRDVEAFFGQGTRLTVV.

This clone has a handful of counts. The rearrangement joins TRBV5-1 to TRBJ1-1; perhaps TRBD1 as D (6 bases). This CDR3 is built from 15 residues. Trimming pared 5 bases from V and 0 bases from J, leaving 14 bases between. Germline lookup yields CDR1 SGHRS and CDR2 YFSETQ. CDR3 coding DNA: TGCGCCAGCAGGCAACGACAGGAGCTGAACACTGAAGCTTTCTTT. This sequence encodes CASRQRQELNTEAFF. Full variable domain (rest looked up from reference TRBV5-1 and TRBJ1-1): KAGVTQTPRYLIKTRGQQVTLSCSPISGHRSVSWYQQTPGQGLQFLFEYFSETQRNKGNFPGRFSGRQFSNSRSEMNVSTLELGDSALYLCASRQRQELNTEAFFGQGTRLTVV.

This clone has just one count. This sample also contains other DNA sequences that code for the same CDR3. This rearrangement joins TRBV5-1 to TRBJ1-5, with TRBD1 matching 7 bases. Germline V CDR1 and CDR2: SGHRS, YFSETQ. J lost 2 bases, V lost 2 bases, and 1 base had no gene match. This CDR3 comprises 14 residues. The CDR3 sequence is CASSLGTGNQPQHF. CDR3 DNA sequence: TGCGCCAGCAGCTTAGGGACAGGCAATCAGCCCCAGCATTTT.

There are a few counts of this clone. J is TRBJ2-1 and V is TRBV28; 7 nucleotides align to TRBD1. The length of the CDR3 is 16 residues. Trimming removed 4 bases from V and 3 bases from J; junction bases left unmatched: 9. The germline V gene has CDR1 MDHEN and CDR2 SYDVKM. Here the CDR3 DNA reads TGTGCCAGCAGTTCCACAGGGGACCCAGACTACAATGAGCAGTTCTTC. Translated: CASSSTGDPDYNEQFF.

The gene calls are TRBV2 and TRBJ2-7; TRBD1 agrees at 11 bases. With 2 bases clipped from V and 3 bases from J, the junction kept 9 bases outside the gene matches. Germline V gene sequence: CDR1 SNHLY, CDR2 FYNNEI. This CDR3 comprises 17 residues. Written as DNA, the CDR3 is TGTGCCAGCAGTGAACGCACTGGGACAGGGGGAGTCTACGAGCAGTACTTC. Its translation: CASSERTGTGGVYEQYF.

The table lists this clone with a few counts. The chain employs TRBV5-1 and TRBJ2-7; D is perhaps TRBD2 (5 bases). Germline loops: CDR1 SGHRS, CDR2 YFSETQ. This CDR3 comprises 18 residues. Trimming cost V 0 bases and J 2 bases, with 21 bases left between them. The CDR3 is CASSLDGVSANRAYEQYF. The DNA for the CDR3 is TGCGCCAGCAGCTTGGACGGGGTTTCGGCCAACCGCGCCTACGAGCAGTACTTC.

The chain's CDR3 is CASSSSGSYEQYF. CDR3 in DNA: TGCGCCAGCAGCTCTAGCGGCTCCTACGAGCAGTACTTC. The chain couples TRBV5-1 to TRBJ2-7, with TRBD2 identical over 7 bases. Looked up from germline, CDR1 is SGHRS and CDR2 is YFSETQ. The junction had 0 bases not matched to a gene; V was cut back by 3 bases and J by 0 bases. The CDR3 spans 13 residues.

The V call is TRBV5-8, the J call TRBJ2-5; D might be TRBD2 (6 bases). The J call is in doubt because the DNA end fits TRBJ2-7 better. From germline, CDR1 is SGHTS and CDR2 YDEGEE. The CDR3 covers 14 residues. Here the CDR3 reads CASSTRGRGYEQYF. CDR3 bases: TGTGCCAGCAGCACGCGGGGAAGAGGCTACGAGCAGTACTTC.

The chain has TRBV7-6 and TRBJ2-2; TRBD1 matches at 10 bases. CDR1 is SGHVS, CDR2 FNYEAQ, per germline. The trim removed 5 bases at V and 3 bases at J, leaving 6 bases unmatched. The CDR3 covers 16 residues. CDR3: CASSARQGAHTGELFF. In DNA form, the CDR3 reads TGTGCCAGCAGCGCGCGACAGGGGGCTCACACCGGGGAGCTGTTTTTT.

This clone was seen just once. This chain uses TRBV6-5 with TRBJ1-2; 12 bases align to TRBD1. With V trimmed by 6 bases and J by 6 bases, 8 bases remained unmatched. CDR1 MNHEY and CDR2 SVGAGI come from the germline V gene. CDR3 length: 15 residues. CDR3 bases: TGTGCCAGCAGAAAGCCGGGACAGGGGGCGGATGGCTACACCTTC. Translating gives CASRKPGQGADGYTF.

The chain uses TRBV18 and TRBJ1-2, with TRBD1 as a possible D gene (6 bases). V was clipped by 3 bases and J by 7 bases, with 12 bases between them. This CDR3 is 13 amino acids long. Germline V gene lookup returns CDR1 KGHSH and CDR2 LQKENI. The CDR3 nucleotides are TGTGCCAGCTCACCGAACAGGGAGGGTGGCTACACCTTC. Amino acids: CASSPNREGGYTF.